The 21 T cell receptor beta chains in this list originate from one sample, sequenced in a study of cytomegalovirus exposure and HLA in healthy donors. Produced via immunoSEQ multiplex PCR; TCRdb's table is partial and in-frame only. The sample holds about 150,000 clones; about 88% are singletons and the top ten take about a fifth. The sequenced material came from PBMCs. All receptors come from a man between 18 and 35 years old in good health and CMV-seropositive.

The chain combines TRBV14 with TRBJ2-2; possibly TRBD1 for D (5 bases). Germline V gives CDR1 SGHDN, CDR2 FVKESK. V shed 5 bases and J shed 5 bases, with 15 bases lying between them. The CDR3 is 15 residues long. The CDR3: CASSSRQGWTGELFF. CDR3 sequence (DNA): TGTGCCAGCAGCTCCCGGCAGGGATGGACCGGGGAGCTGTTTTTT.

This chain uses TRBV5-4 with TRBJ2-3; D is perhaps TRBD2 (6 bases). V shed 2 bases and J shed 5 bases, with 9 bases lying between them. The V gene's germline CDR1 is SGHNT and CDR2 YYREEE (reference sequence). The CDR3 contains 13 residues. In DNA, the CDR3 is TGTGCCAGCAGCTTTTTCGGGGGAGATACGCAGTATTTT. Its protein product is CASSFFGGDTQYF.

This clone was counted a single time. The rearrangement uses TRBV7-2 and TRBJ2-3; TRBD2 is a possible D gene (6 bases). Germline V CDR1 and CDR2: SGHTA, FQGNSA. V shed 4 bases and J shed 5 bases, with 13 bases lying between them. CDR3 length: 14 residues. The CDR3 sequence: CASSSRDSLDTQYF. CDR3 in DNA: TGTGCCAGCAGCTCCCGGGACTCCCTAGATACGCAGTATTTT.

The V call is TRBV7-2, the J call TRBJ1-3; unclear D gene. Germline CDR1 SGHTA, CDR2 FQGNSA. The CDR3 has 16 amino acids. V dropped 1 base and J dropped 0 bases, with 10 bases sitting between them. The CDR3 coding sequence is TGTGCCAGCAGCTTAGATCCAGGCCACTCTGGAAACACCATATATTTT. Translation gives CASSLDPGHSGNTIYF.

This clone was picked up one time. This rearrangement joins TRBV5-6 to TRBJ2-1; D unclear. The germline V and J ends were trimmed by 2 bases and 7 bases, with 7 bases remaining between them. There are 12 residues in the CDR3. Germline CDR1 SGHDT, CDR2 YYEEEE. The CDR3 sequence: CASSLSSNEQFF. DNA of the CDR3: TGTGCCAGCAGCTTAAGCTCAAATGAGCAGTTCTTC.

The gene calls are TRBV30 and TRBJ2-7, with 8 bases identical to TRBD2. The CDR3 sequence is 15 residues long. The germline V gene encodes CDR1 GTSNPN and CDR2 SVGIG (reference sequence). After removal of 2 bases from V and 2 bases from J, the junction contained 8 bases not matched to a gene. The CDR3 here is CAWSKVIAGTYEQYF. DNA of the CDR3: TGTGCCTGGAGTAAGGTGATAGCGGGAACCTACGAGCAGTACTTC.

This clone was seen just once. The chain combines TRBV27 with TRBJ2-7, with TRBD1 matching 7 bases. With V trimmed by 4 bases and J by 2 bases, 8 bases remained unmatched. Germline-derived CDR1 and CDR2 are MNHEY and SMNVEV (reference sequence). The CDR3 has 15 residues. As DNA, the CDR3 is TGTGCCAGCAGTTCCCTGCAGGGGGTGGCCTACGAGCAGTACTTC. This codes for CASSSLQGVAYEQYF.

The chain employs TRBV5-4 and TRBJ1-4; D uncertain. The CDR3 totals 15 residues. Germline V gives CDR1 SGHNT, CDR2 YYREEE (reference sequence). V lost 5 bases, J lost 0 bases, and 11 bases lay in between. The chain's CDR3 is CASRPNGATNEKLFF. The CDR3, as DNA: TGTGCCAGCAGACCGAACGGGGCAACTAATGAAAAACTGTTTTTT.

CDR3: CASSLVGQGFDTEAFF. The CDR3 region has the DNA TGCGCCAGCAGCTTGGTAGGACAGGGTTTTGACACTGAAGCTTTCTTT. This chain connects TRBV5-1 to TRBJ1-1; 8 bases fit TRBD1. V lost 0 bases and J lost 3; bases outside the gene matches: 7. The CDR3 runs 16 residues. The V gene's germline CDR1 is SGHRS and CDR2 YFSETQ.

The V and J genes are TRBV5-1 and TRBJ2-7; 7 nucleotides align to TRBD2. The ends lost 4 bases at V and 7 bases at J; junction bases unmatched: 8. Germline values: CDR1 SGHRS, CDR2 YFSETQ. The CDR3 has 13 amino acids. The CDR3 loop reads CASSLWEGGEQYF. CDR3 in DNA: TGCGCCAGCAGCCTGTGGGAGGGAGGGGAGCAGTACTTC.

The chain carries TRBV19 and TRBJ1-1, with TRBD1 matching over 10 bases. The germline CDR1 and CDR2 sequences are LNHDA and SQIVND (reference sequence). The CDR3 length is 15 residues. The V and J ends lost 7 bases and 5 bases, in that order; junction bases with no gene match: 10. The CDR3 sequence: CASTSGTGVTTEAFF. The CDR3 DNA follows: TGTGCCAGTACTTCCGGGACAGGGGTGACTACTGAAGCTTTCTTT.

This sequence joins TRBV7-2 and TRBJ1-3; D unclear. Germline V gives CDR1 SGHTA, CDR2 FQGNSA. Trimming shortened V by 7 bases and J by 0 bases, and 4 bases separated the two germline ends. CDR3 length: 12 amino acids. CDR3 nucleotide sequence: TGTGCCAGCACCGGCTCTGGAAACACCATATATTTT. It encodes CASTGSGNTIYF.

The chain combines TRBV9 with TRBJ2-2; 7 nucleotides line up with TRBD1. V shed 3 bases and J 0 bases; nucleotides not matched to a gene: 5. CDR3 length: 16 residues. Germline V gene data show CDR1 as SGDLS and CDR2 as YYNGEE. CDR3: CASSADRPTNTGELFF. The CDR3 DNA is TGTGCCAGCAGCGCGGACAGGCCAACGAACACCGGGGAGCTGTTTTTT.

This chain joins TRBV7-9 and TRBJ2-5; 10 bases agree with TRBD1. J gave up 4 bases and V 8 bases, and 7 bases lay outside the gene matches. The CDR3 has 14 amino acids. Per the germline V gene, CDR1 is SEHNR and CDR2 is FQNEAQ (reference sequence). In DNA form, the CDR3 reads TGTGCCAGCCGAGGGACAGGGGCCGGAGAGACCCAGTACTTC. This encodes CASRGTGAGETQYF. Based on the CDR3 plus reference TRBV7-9 and TRBJ2-5, the full variable domain is DTGVSQNPRHKITKRGQNVTFRCDPISEHNRLYWYRQTLGQGPEFLTYFQNEAQLEKSRLLSDRFSAERPKGSFSTLEIQRTEQGDSAMYLCASRGTGAGETQYFGPGTRLLVL.

The V gene is TRBV4-1, the J gene TRBJ2-7; the match to TRBD1 covers 11 bases. The CDR3 loop spans 16 amino acids. Per the germline V gene, CDR1 is MGHRA and CDR2 is YSYEKL. The V gene end was trimmed by 4 bases and the J gene end by 2 bases; junction bases not matched to a gene: 7. The CDR3 bases are TGCGCCAGCAGCCCGCTCCCGGGACAGGGGGCCTACGAGCAGTACTTC. It encodes CASSPLPGQGAYEQYF.

There are a few counts of this clone. The rearrangement joins TRBV5-1 to TRBJ1-5; possibly TRBD1 for D (6 bases). The V end was cut by 1 base, the J end by 7 bases, with 15 bases between. The CDR3 length is 15 residues. Germline V gene lookup returns CDR1 SGHRS and CDR2 YFSETQ. Written as DNA, the CDR3 is TGCGCCAGCAGCTTGTCCGTGGGGGCTGGGCAGCCCCAGCATTTT. It specifies CASSLSVGAGQPQHF. The full variable domain, with the rest looked up from reference TRBV5-1 and TRBJ1-5, is KAGVTQTPRYLIKTRGQQVTLSCSPISGHRSVSWYQQTPGQGLQFLFEYFSETQRNKGNFPGRFSGRQFSNSRSEMNVSTLELGDSALYLCASSLSVGAGQPQHFGDGTRLSIL.

The chain links TRBV2 to TRBJ2-7; 13 bases map to TRBD2. Germline CDR1 reads SNHLY; CDR2 reads FYNNEI. V shed 7 bases, J shed 3 bases, and the junction held 15 bases outside the gene matches. This CDR3 has 18 amino acids. CDR3: CASTHWGLAGRVYYEQYF. The CDR3, as DNA: TGTGCCAGCACTCATTGGGGACTAGCGGGGCGGGTCTACTACGAGCAGTACTTC.

The chain joins TRBV2 to TRBJ1-4; D is possibly TRBD1 (5 bases). The CDR3 contains 14 residues. V lost 3 bases and J 8 bases, leaving 13 bases between the germline ends. Germline V gene data show CDR1 as SNHLY and CDR2 as FYNNEI. Here the CDR3 DNA reads TGTGCCAGCAGTGATAGGGGACTGGAGGAAAAACTGTTTTTT. It is translated as CASSDRGLEEKLFF.

This chain uses TRBV29-1 with TRBJ2-1, with D unresolved. The CDR3 totals 10 residues. Germline-derived CDR1 and CDR2 are SQVTM and ANQGSEA. The V gene lost 3 bases and the J gene lost 6 bases, with 3 bases spanning the gap. CDR3: CSVDSNEQFF. The CDR3 bases are TGCAGCGTTGACAGCAATGAGCAGTTCTTC.

The chain employs TRBV6-5 and TRBJ2-7, with TRBD1 as a possible D gene (5 bases). Germline V gene data show CDR1 as MNHEY and CDR2 as SVGAGI. CDR3 length equals 15 residues. The ends were cut back, 8 bases at V and 0 bases at J, with 17 bases in the middle. CDR3 bases: TGTGCCAGCCGACAGAGGCCGATCTCCTCCTACGAGCAGTACTTC. This codes for CASRQRPISSYEQYF.

This sequence joins TRBV5-1 and TRBJ2-3; D possibly corresponds to TRBD2 (6 bases). CDR3 length equals 14 residues. Germline assignment: CDR1 SGHRS and CDR2 YFSETQ. V was shortened by 4 bases and J by 0 bases, with 9 bases between the two germline ends. The CDR3 DNA reads as TGCGCCAGCAGCCTAGCGCTGAGCACAGATACGCAGTATTTT. The encoded protein is CASSLALSTDTQYF.